Each of the 11 T cell receptor beta chains below was sequenced from the same sample in a study of CD8 T cells in Susac syndrome. A quantity of about 0.5 to 1 ug RNA underwent reverse transcription using random hexamers. TCRdb fed the immunoSEQ multiplex PCR reads into MiXCR, producing one record per CDR3 protein. The profile covers 250,000 to 300,000 distinct CDR3 sequences, with approximately 90% appearing a single time and more than 0.15% taken by the ten largest. The specimen was CD8+ T cells from PBMCs. These receptors came from a human donor with multiple sclerosis.

Only one count was recorded for this clonotype. The chain couples TRBV12-5 to TRBJ1-1, with D possibly matching TRBD1 (5 bases). The germline V gene has CDR1 LGHNT and CDR2 FRNRAP. The ends were cut back, 1 base at V and 8 bases at J, with 11 bases in the middle. This CDR3 spans 13 amino acids. The CDR3 DNA is TGTGCTAGTGGTTTGGAAGGGGTGGGCGAAGCTTTCTTT. Its translation is CASGLEGVGEAFF.

The chain has TRBV7-9 and TRBJ2-2, with 7 nucleotides matching TRBD2. The junction had 10 bases not matched to a gene; V was cut back by 4 bases and J by 5 bases. In germline, CDR1 is SEHNR, CDR2 FQNEAQ (reference sequence). This CDR3 is built from 16 residues. Here the CDR3 reads CASSSVGGSGTGELFF. The CDR3 DNA reads TGTGCCAGCAGCTCTGTGGGCGGGAGTGGGACCGGGGAGCTGTTTTTT.

The rearrangement joins TRBV27 to TRBJ1-4, with unresolved D. V lost 6 bases and J 7 bases, leaving 12 bases between the germline ends. Germline V gene data show CDR1 as MNHEY and CDR2 as SMNVEV (reference sequence). The CDR3 consists of 13 residues. DNA for the CDR3: TGTGCCAGCAGCCCTGCGCCGAGTGAAAAACTGTTTTTT. Translated: CASSPAPSEKLFF.

The chain carries TRBV28 and TRBJ2-2; 12 bases align to TRBD2. In germline, CDR1 is MDHEN, CDR2 SYDVKM. The CDR3 has 17 residues. V trimming: 6 bases; J trimming: 5 bases; junction bases outside the gene matches: 10. The CDR3 nucleotides are TGTGCCAGCAGCCGACTAGCGGGAGAGGCGCGGACCGGGGAGCTGTTTTTT. Protein sequence: CASSRLAGEARTGELFF.

The chain employs TRBV7-9 and TRBJ2-7; D may be TRBD2 (6 bases). The germline V and J ends were trimmed by 4 bases and 6 bases, with 19 bases remaining between them. Germline-derived CDR1 and CDR2 are SEHNR and FQNEAQ (reference sequence). CDR3 length equals 15 residues. The DNA of the CDR3 is TGTGCCAGCAGCTCCCTTTCGACTAGGAGGGGCGAGCAGTACTTC. Translation: CASSSLSTRRGEQYF. The full variable domain, rest sourced from reference TRBV7-9 and TRBJ2-7, is DTGVSQNPRHKITKRGQNVTFRCDPISEHNRLYWYRQTLGQGPEFLTYFQNEAQLEKSRLLSDRFSAERPKGSFSTLEIQRTEQGDSAMYLCASSSLSTRRGEQYFGPGTRLTVT.

The V gene is TRBV2, the J gene TRBJ2-2; D perhaps matches TRBD1 (7 bases). The germline CDR1 and CDR2 sequences are SNHLY and FYNNEI. The CDR3 has 15 residues. The V end was cut by 6 bases, the J end by 4 bases, with 15 bases between. The CDR3 nucleotides are TGTGCCAGCAGGCGGGGACAGTCAGGCACCGGGGAGCTGTTTTTT. It specifies CASRRGQSGTGELFF.

The V call is TRBV25-1, the J call TRBJ2-1; 10 bases agree with TRBD1. CDR3 length: 19 amino acids. The J segment lost 5 bases and the V segment lost 2 bases, leaving 15 bases of the junction unmatched. Germline V gene data show CDR1 as MGHDK and CDR2 as SYGVNS. CDR3 DNA: TGTGCCAGCAGTGAAGAACATCTGCTGGGACAGGGGTTCAACAATGAGCAGTTCTTC. Translated: CASSEEHLLGQGFNNEQFF.

The chain joins TRBV30 to TRBJ2-1, with TRBD2 as a possible D gene (6 bases). With 4 bases removed from V and 4 bases from J, the gap between germline ends came to 11 bases. Germline V gene data show CDR1 as GTSNPN and CDR2 as SVGIG (reference sequence). The CDR3 is made up of 13 amino acids. In DNA, the CDR3 is TGTGCCTGGACCGGGGGTGGTTACAATGAGCAGTTCTTC. As protein: CAWTGGGYNEQFF.

The chain employs TRBV28 and TRBJ2-5, with a weak D call TRBD1 (6 bases). CDR3 length: 16 amino acids. Per germline, CDR1 MDHEN and CDR2 SYDVKM. Trimming stripped 7 bases from V and 3 bases from J, with 21 bases between. In nucleotides, the CDR3 is TGTGCCAGCAACCCCCACCTAACAGGGAGAGAAGAGACCCAGTACTTC. Translation: CASNPHLTGREETQYF.

V is TRBV24-1 and J is TRBJ2-1, with D perhaps TRBD1 (6 bases). Germline CDR1 KGHDR, CDR2 SFDVKD. CDR3 size: 14 residues. V lost 3 bases and J lost 6, with 11 bases in between. The CDR3 spells CATSDITGLNEQFF. DNA for the CDR3: TGTGCCACCAGTGATATAACAGGGCTCAATGAGCAGTTCTTC.

The genes are TRBV20-1 and TRBJ1-2; the match to TRBD1 covers 7 bases. The CDR3 totals 13 residues. Per germline, CDR1 DFQATT and CDR2 SNEGSKA (reference sequence). The CDR3 nucleotides are TGCAGCCCTTCCCGTAGAGCAGGGGGAGGCTACACCTTC. Its protein is CSPSRRAGGGYTF.